The 18 T cell receptor beta chains below all came from one sample that was sequenced in a study of a mutant IDH1 vaccine in newly diagnosed glioma. These receptors' antigens are unknown. Time point meaning: week 23, last vaccination. Vaccination comprised doses that each held 300 ug of mutant IDH1 20-mer peptide, plus topical imiquimod. Assay: immunoSEQ multiplex PCR; the TCRdb copy retains only in-frame clones and omits some. The table records 40,000 or so clones, 70% to 85% of them present only once. The sample in question was PBMCs, obtained from a glioma patient whose treatment included an IDH1 peptide vaccine. These receptors were collected from a woman aged 18-35 years with glioma. Some clones in this sample may be carry-over from other donors' samples.

This clone was counted once. The gene calls are TRBV5-1 and TRBJ2-5; 9 nucleotides line up with TRBD1. Looked up from germline, CDR1 is SGHRS and CDR2 is YFSETQ. The J segment lost 3 bases and the V segment lost 4 bases, leaving 7 bases of the junction unmatched. CDR3 length: 15 amino acids. CDR3: CASSPGGQGKETQYF. The CDR3 DNA sequence: TGCGCCAGCAGCCCCGGTGGACAGGGGAAAGAGACCCAGTACTTC.

This chain connects TRBV25-1 to TRBJ1-4; D gene uncertain. Germline-derived CDR1 and CDR2 are MGHDK and SYGVNS. V gave up 5 bases and J gave up 6 bases, with 13 bases separating them. This CDR3 is built from 14 residues. The CDR3 sequence: CASSRDNGDEKLFF. The CDR3 nucleotides read TGTGCCAGCAGTCGAGACAATGGCGATGAAAAACTGTTTTTT.

The CDR3 DNA reads TGTGCCAGCAGCTTAGGGGGACTAGCGGCCTCCTACGAGCAGTACTTC. Amino acid sequence: CASSLGGLAASYEQYF. The rearrangement links TRBV13 to TRBJ2-7, with 11 positions matching TRBD2. This CDR3 has 16 amino acids. Germline V gene sequence: CDR1 PRHDT, CDR2 FYEKMQ (reference sequence). Trimming took 0 bases from V and 0 from J; bases not matched to a gene: 1.

This rearrangement joins TRBV5-4 to TRBJ1-6; tentatively, D is TRBD1 (6 bases). The germline V gene encodes CDR1 SGHNT and CDR2 YYREEE (reference sequence). The CDR3 spans 13 residues. V lost 9 bases to trimming and J lost 10 bases, with 17 bases between them. The DNA of the CDR3 is TGTGCCATTTCTATCGGGGGCGGCTCACCCCTCCACTTT. Translating it yields CAISIGGGSPLHF.

V gene TRBV5-1 combines with J gene TRBJ2-1; 10 bases agree with TRBD2. Germline assignment: CDR1 SGHRS and CDR2 YFSETQ. This CDR3 comprises 16 residues. V shed 0 bases, J shed 4 bases, and the junction held 4 bases outside the gene matches. DNA for the CDR3: TGCGCCAGCAGCTTGGGACTAGCGGGCTTATACAATGAGCAGTTCTTC. Protein: CASSLGLAGLYNEQFF.

This chain connects TRBV6-5 to TRBJ2-7; 10 bases fit TRBD1. V lost 4 bases, J lost 6 bases, and 12 bases stayed unmatched. CDR3 length equals 16 residues. Germline V lookup: CDR1 MNHEY, CDR2 SVGAGI. The DNA of the CDR3 is TGTGCCAGCAGTTCAGCTCCCCTCTGGACAGGGGGCGAGCAGTACTTC. It codes for CASSSAPLWTGGEQYF.

The chain is built from TRBV20-1 and TRBJ2-1; D not certain. From germline, CDR1 is DFQATT and CDR2 SNEGSKA (reference sequence). CDR3 length: 9 residues. Deletions cut 3 bases from V and 7 bases from J, with 1 base between. The CDR3 DNA is TGCAGTGCTAGTAATGAGCAGTTCTTC. Translated: CSASNEQFF.

This clone was counted only a few times. V gene TRBV29-1 combines with J gene TRBJ2-2; D perhaps matches TRBD1 (6 bases). Germline values: CDR1 SQVTM, CDR2 ANQGSEA. The CDR3 totals 13 residues. V was trimmed by 6 bases and J by 6 bases, leaving 14 bases between them. CDR3 sequence reads: CSVDKGDPGELFF. The CDR3 DNA is TGCAGCGTAGATAAGGGGGACCCCGGGGAGCTGTTTTTT.

J is TRBJ2-5 and V is TRBV4-1; possibly TRBD1 or TRBD2 for D (5 bases each). With the DNA end fitting TRBJ2-7 better, the J assignment may be wrong. The CDR3 consists of 16 residues. CDR1 is MGHRA and CDR2 is YSYEKL in the germline V gene. Here the CDR3 DNA reads TGCGCCAGCAGCCAGTTAGGGGACCCGAGCTCCTACGAGCAGTACTTC. Translation: CASSQLGDPSSYEQYF.

V gene TRBV4-2 combines with J gene TRBJ2-7; 7 bases match TRBD1. The CDR3 covers 15 residues. The V segment lost 6 bases and the J segment 5 bases; nucleotides outside the gene matches: 13. The germline V gene has CDR1 LGHNA and CDR2 YNFKEQ. CDR3 in amino acids: CASSQRLQGIDEQYF. CDR3 bases: TGTGCCAGCAGTCAGAGGTTACAGGGGATCGACGAGCAGTACTTC.

J is TRBJ1-5 and V is TRBV6-5; TRBD1 is a possible D gene (6 bases). The germline gives CDR1 MNHEY, CDR2 SVGAGI. V lost 7 bases and J lost 6, with 10 bases in between. CDR3 length equals 12 residues. The CDR3 spells CASNRVGQPQHF. CDR3 DNA: TGTGCCAGCAACAGGGTGGGTCAGCCCCAGCATTTT.

This chain joins TRBV5-1 and TRBJ2-7; 10 positions agree with TRBD2. This CDR3 spans 14 amino acids. With 4 bases clipped from V and 1 base from J, the junction kept 2 bases outside the gene matches. Germline V gives CDR1 SGHRS, CDR2 YFSETQ. CDR3 protein: CASSPGLASYEQYF. Here the CDR3 DNA reads TGCGCCAGCAGCCCGGGACTAGCGTCCTACGAGCAGTACTTC. Combining the CDR3 with reference TRBV5-1 and TRBJ2-7 gives the whole variable domain KAGVTQTPRYLIKTRGQQVTLSCSPISGHRSVSWYQQTPGQGLQFLFEYFSETQRNKGNFPGRFSGRQFSNSRSEMNVSTLELGDSALYLCASSPGLASYEQYFGPGTRLTVT.

This clone was detected once. The chain couples TRBV25-1 to TRBJ1-1; 7 bases are a match to TRBD1. The CDR3 is 17 amino acids. V trimming: 6 bases; J trimming: 1 base; junction bases outside the gene matches: 14. The germline V gene has CDR1 MGHDK and CDR2 SYGVNS. CDR3 in amino acids: CASSPPPRTGQNTEAFF. CDR3 bases: TGTGCCAGCAGCCCACCCCCGAGGACAGGCCAGAACACTGAAGCTTTCTTT.

This rearrangement joins TRBV5-1 to TRBJ2-2; 9 bases align to TRBD2. The CDR3 extends over 16 amino acids. The V segment lost 4 bases and the J segment 4 bases; nucleotides outside the gene matches: 8. Germline CDR1 reads SGHRS; CDR2 reads YFSETQ. DNA for the CDR3: TGCGCCAGCAGCCCGGCGGGTAGCGGGAGCACCGGGGAGCTGTTTTTT. This sequence encodes CASSPAGSGSTGELFF.

The chain is built from TRBV19 and TRBJ1-5; D is uncertain. V lost 8 bases and J 2 bases, leaving 7 bases between the germline ends. CDR1 and CDR2 from the germline V gene are LNHDA and SQIVND (reference sequence). The CDR3 totals 12 residues. DNA of the CDR3: TGTGCCAGTGAGGCAGGCAATCAGCCCCAGCATTTT. This gives the protein CASEAGNQPQHF.

This clone was seen only once. The V call is TRBV28, the J call TRBJ2-7; 10 bases agree with TRBD2. Germline V CDR1 and CDR2: MDHEN, SYDVKM. V lost 4 bases to trimming and J lost 5 bases; unmatched junction nucleotides: 17. This CDR3 comprises 18 residues. CDR3 sequence reads: CASSSPGTSARIAHEQYF. The CDR3 DNA sequence: TGTGCCAGCAGTTCTCCCGGGACTAGCGCACGCATTGCCCACGAGCAGTACTTC.

The chain employs TRBV5-8 and TRBJ2-6; the D is unclear. The CDR3 is made up of 16 amino acids. V was clipped by 0 bases and J by 0 bases, with 7 bases between them. Germline V gives CDR1 SGHTS, CDR2 YDEGEE. The CDR3 reads CASSLGTRSGANVLTF. The CDR3 DNA follows: TGTGCCAGCAGCTTGGGGACCCGCTCTGGGGCCAACGTCCTGACTTTC.

The rearrangement uses TRBV6-5 and TRBJ1-1; the D gene is possibly TRBD1 (6 bases). Per germline, CDR1 MNHEY and CDR2 SVGAGI. The CDR3 runs 14 residues. The V end lost 2 bases, the J end lost 4 bases, and 11 bases lay between the germline ends. The CDR3 sequence is CASSYGGLGTEAFF. The DNA for the CDR3 is TGTGCCAGCAGTTACGGGGGCTTGGGCACTGAAGCTTTCTTT.